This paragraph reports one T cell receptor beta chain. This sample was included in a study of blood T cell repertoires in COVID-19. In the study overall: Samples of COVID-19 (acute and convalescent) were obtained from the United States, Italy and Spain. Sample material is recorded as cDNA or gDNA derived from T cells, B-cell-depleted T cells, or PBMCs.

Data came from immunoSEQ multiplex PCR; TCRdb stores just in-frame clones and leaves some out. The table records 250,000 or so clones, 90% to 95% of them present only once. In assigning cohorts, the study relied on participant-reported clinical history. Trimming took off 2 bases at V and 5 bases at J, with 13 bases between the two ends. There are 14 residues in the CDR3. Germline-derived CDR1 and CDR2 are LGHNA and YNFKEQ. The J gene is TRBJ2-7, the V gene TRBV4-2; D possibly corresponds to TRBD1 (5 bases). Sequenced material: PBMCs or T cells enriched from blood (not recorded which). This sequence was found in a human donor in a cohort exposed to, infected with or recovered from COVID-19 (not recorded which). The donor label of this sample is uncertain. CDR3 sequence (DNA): TGTGCCAGCAGCCAACACCCAGGGATAGACGAGCAGTACTTC. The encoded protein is CASSQHPGIDEQYF.